This T cell receptor (beta chain) was sequenced in a study of cytomegalovirus exposure and HLA in healthy donors. Worth noting for this clone: The antigen is not known.

This PCR relied on a set of 60 Vbeta primers and 13 Jbeta primers. Libraries were prepared by immunoSEQ multiplex PCR; TCRdb keeps only in-frame clonotypes and omits some of them. The table includes roughly 190,000 clones, less than 85% detected once. Study findings and constraints: Reports state that TCR beta sequences accurately predicted most subjects' HLA-A and HLA-B alleles. Most TCRs appeared rarely, but some public TCRs recurred in many donors.

This receptor was taken from a man aged 25 to 40 in good health and CMV-seropositive. Specimen: PBMCs.

The CDR3 nucleotides are TGTGCCAGCAGTTCCGTAGGACAGGGGGGCTACGAGCAGTACTTC. This sequence encodes CASSSVGQGGYEQYF. The gene calls are TRBV28 and TRBJ2-7; 10 positions match TRBD1. V trimming: 4 bases; J trimming: 3 bases; junction bases outside the gene matches: 6. The germline V gene has CDR1 MDHEN and CDR2 SYDVKM. CDR3 length: 15 residues.